In its sample, the clone carrying this T cell receptor (beta chain) was seen many times. The sample comes from a study of CD8+CD57+ T cells in acquired aplastic anemia. Profiling of TCR beta VDJ combinations and CDR3 sequences used genomic DNA as template. TCRdb reanalysed the reads using MiXCR and keeps one entry per CDR3 protein. Seen here are 300,000 or so distinct CDR3 sequences, approximately 56% observed once, and the top ten hold 8%. Losses at the gene ends were 4 bases for V and 7 bases for J; bases not matched to a gene: 4. CDR1 and CDR2 from the germline V gene are KGHDR and SFDVKD. The CDR3 is 15 amino acids.

The material sequenced was sorted CD4+, CD8+, or CD8+CD57+ T cells (not recorded which) from PBMCs. The V call is TRBV24-1, the J call TRBJ2-1; 12 bases align to TRBD1. This receptor was taken from a human donor with severe aplastic anemia or a healthy control (not recorded which). The CDR3 loop is CATSDRDRGQNEQFF. Written as DNA, the CDR3 is TGTGCCACCAGTGACAGGGACAGGGGGCAAAATGAGCAGTTCTTC.